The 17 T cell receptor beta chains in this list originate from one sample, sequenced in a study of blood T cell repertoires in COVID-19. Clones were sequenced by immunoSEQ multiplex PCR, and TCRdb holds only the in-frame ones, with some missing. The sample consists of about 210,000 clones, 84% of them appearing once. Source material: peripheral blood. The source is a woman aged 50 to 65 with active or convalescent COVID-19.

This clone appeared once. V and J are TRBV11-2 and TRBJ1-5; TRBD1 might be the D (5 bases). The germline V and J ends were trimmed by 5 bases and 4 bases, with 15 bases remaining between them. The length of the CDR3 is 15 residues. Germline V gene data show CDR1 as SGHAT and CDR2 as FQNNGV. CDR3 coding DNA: TGTGCCAGCAGCGGTGGTAGGGGCCGAAATCAGCCCCAGCATTTT. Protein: CASSGGRGRNQPQHF.

CDR3 sequence: CASRLSCRAFDYGYTF. In nucleotides, the CDR3 is TGTGCAAGTCGGCTTAGTTGCAGGGCGTTTGACTATGGCTACACCTTC. The chain links TRBV12-2 to TRBJ1-2; TRBD1 is taken as the D call from the table, unchecked against the DNA. TRBV12-2 is tagged as a pseudogene. The CDR3 has 16 amino acids.

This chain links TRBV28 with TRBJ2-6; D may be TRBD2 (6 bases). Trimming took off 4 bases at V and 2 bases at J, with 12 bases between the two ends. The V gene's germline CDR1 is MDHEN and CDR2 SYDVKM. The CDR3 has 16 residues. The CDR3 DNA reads TGTGCCAGCAGTTCCGGGACTGCACCTGGGGCCAACGTCCTGACTTTC. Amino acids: CASSSGTAPGANVLTF.

CDR3 protein: CASSIVGGQRSSYNEQFF. The CDR3 nucleotides are TGTGCCAGTAGTATAGTAGGGGGACAAAGGAGCTCCTACAATGAGCAGTTCTTC. The V gene is TRBV19, the J gene TRBJ2-1, with D possibly matching TRBD1 (6 bases). From germline, CDR1 is LNHDA and CDR2 SQIVND (reference sequence). This CDR3 has 18 amino acids. Trimming pared 1 base from V and 0 bases from J, leaving 16 bases between.

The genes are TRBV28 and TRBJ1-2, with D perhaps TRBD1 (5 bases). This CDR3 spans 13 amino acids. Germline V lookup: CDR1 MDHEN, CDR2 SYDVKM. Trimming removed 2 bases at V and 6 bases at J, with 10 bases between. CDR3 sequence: CASSLEQVHGYTF. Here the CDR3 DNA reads TGTGCCAGCAGTTTAGAACAGGTCCATGGCTACACCTTC.

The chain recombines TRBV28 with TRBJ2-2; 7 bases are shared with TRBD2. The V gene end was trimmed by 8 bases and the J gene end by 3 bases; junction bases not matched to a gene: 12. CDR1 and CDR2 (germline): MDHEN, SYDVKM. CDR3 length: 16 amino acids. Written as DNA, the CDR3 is TGTGCCAGCTTCTCCAGGGCTAGCGGCTACACCGGGGAGCTGTTTTTT. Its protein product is CASFSRASGYTGELFF.

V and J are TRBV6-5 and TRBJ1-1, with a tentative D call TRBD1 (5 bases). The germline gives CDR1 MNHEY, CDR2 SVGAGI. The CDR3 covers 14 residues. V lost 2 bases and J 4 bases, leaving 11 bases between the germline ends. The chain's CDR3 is CASSYNGGGTEAFF. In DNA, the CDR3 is TGTGCCAGCAGTTACAATGGGGGGGGCACTGAAGCTTTCTTT.

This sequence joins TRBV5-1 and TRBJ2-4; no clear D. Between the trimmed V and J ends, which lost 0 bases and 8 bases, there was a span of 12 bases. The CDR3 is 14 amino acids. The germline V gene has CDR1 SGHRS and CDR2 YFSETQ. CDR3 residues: CASSLGAARDIQYF. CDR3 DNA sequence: TGCGCCAGCAGCTTGGGGGCAGCAAGAGACATTCAGTACTTC. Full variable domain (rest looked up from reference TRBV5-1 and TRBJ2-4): KAGVTQTPRYLIKTRGQQVTLSCSPISGHRSVSWYQQTPGQGLQFLFEYFSETQRNKGNFPGRFSGRQFSNSRSEMNVSTLELGDSALYLCASSLGAARDIQYFGAGTRLSVL.

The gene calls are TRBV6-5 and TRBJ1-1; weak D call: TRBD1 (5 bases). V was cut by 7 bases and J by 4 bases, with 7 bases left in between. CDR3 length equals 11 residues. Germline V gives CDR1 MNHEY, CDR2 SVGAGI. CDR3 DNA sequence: TGTGCCAGCAAAAGGGGCACTGAAGCTTTCTTT. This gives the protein CASKRGTEAFF.

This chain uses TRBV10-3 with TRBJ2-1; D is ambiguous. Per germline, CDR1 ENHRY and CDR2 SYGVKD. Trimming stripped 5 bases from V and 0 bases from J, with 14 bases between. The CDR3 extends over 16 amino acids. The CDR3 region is CAISLALTSSYNEQFF. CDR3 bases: TGTGCCATCAGTCTTGCGCTGACAAGCTCCTACAATGAGCAGTTCTTC.

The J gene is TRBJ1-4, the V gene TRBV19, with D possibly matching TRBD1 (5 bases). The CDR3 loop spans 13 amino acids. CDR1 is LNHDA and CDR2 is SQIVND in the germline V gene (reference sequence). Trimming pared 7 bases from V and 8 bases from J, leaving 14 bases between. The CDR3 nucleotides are TGTGCCAGTAACCCCGACAGTGAAGAAAAACTGTTTTTT. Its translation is CASNPDSEEKLFF.

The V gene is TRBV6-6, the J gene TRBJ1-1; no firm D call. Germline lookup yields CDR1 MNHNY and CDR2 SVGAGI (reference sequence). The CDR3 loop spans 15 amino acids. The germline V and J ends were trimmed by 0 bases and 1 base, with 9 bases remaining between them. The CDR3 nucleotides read TGTGCCAGCAGTTACTCGAAACAGTGGAACACTGAAGCTTTCTTT. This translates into CASSYSKQWNTEAFF.

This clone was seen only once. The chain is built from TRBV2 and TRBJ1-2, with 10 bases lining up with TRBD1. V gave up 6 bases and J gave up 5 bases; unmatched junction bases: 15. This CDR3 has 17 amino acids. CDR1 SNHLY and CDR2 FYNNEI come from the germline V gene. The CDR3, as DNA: TGTGCCAGCAGGCAATCCCGGGGGACAGGGGTTATATATGGCTACACCTTC. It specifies CASRQSRGTGVIYGYTF.

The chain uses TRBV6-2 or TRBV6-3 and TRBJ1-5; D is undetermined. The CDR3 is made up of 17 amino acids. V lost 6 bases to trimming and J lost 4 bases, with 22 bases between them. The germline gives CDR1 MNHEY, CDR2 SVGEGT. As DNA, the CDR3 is TGTGCCAGCAGCGCCCGGCGTACGGGGATCTTTAATCAGCCCCAGCATTTT. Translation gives CASSARRTGIFNQPQHF.

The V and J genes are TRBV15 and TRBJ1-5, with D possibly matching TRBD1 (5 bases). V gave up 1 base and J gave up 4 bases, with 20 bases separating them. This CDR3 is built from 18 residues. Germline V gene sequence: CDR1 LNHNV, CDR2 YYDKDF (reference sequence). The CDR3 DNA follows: TGTGCCACCAGCAGAGTAATAGGGGCAGGCCGCTATAATCAGCCCCAGCATTTT. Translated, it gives CATSRVIGAGRYNQPQHF.

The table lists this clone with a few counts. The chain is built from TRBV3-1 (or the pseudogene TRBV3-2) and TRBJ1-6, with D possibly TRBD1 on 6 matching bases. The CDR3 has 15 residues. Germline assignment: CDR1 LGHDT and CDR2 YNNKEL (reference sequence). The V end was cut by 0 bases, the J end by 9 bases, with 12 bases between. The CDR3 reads CASSQDRGAGSPLHF. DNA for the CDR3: TGTGCCAGCAGCCAAGACCGGGGGGCAGGTTCACCCCTCCACTTT.

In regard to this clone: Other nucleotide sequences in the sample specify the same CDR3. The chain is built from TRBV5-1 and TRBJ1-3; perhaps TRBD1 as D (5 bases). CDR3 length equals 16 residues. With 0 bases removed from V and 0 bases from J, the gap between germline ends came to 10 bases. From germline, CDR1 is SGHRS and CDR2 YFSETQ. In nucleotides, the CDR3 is TGCGCCAGCAGCTTGGAGGGGCTGAGCTCTGGAAACACCATATATTTT. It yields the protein CASSLEGLSSGNTIYF.